The next 28 T cell receptor beta chains were all read from a single sample in a study of blood T cell repertoires in COVID-19. Assay: immunoSEQ multiplex PCR; the TCRdb copy retains only in-frame clones and omits some. The sample contains a few hundred thousand clones, 80% to 95% of which appear only once. Sequencing used PBMCs or T cells enriched from blood (not recorded which). These receptor sequences come from a woman aged 35 to 49 who had been exposed to COVID-19.

This clone has a single count. The gene calls are TRBV2 and TRBJ2-3, with TRBD2 matching over 7 bases. V lost 2 bases and J lost 2; bases outside the gene matches: 4. The CDR3 is made up of 15 amino acids. Per the germline V gene, CDR1 is SNHLY and CDR2 is FYNNEI. The CDR3: CASSELADYTDTQYF. Written as DNA, the CDR3 is TGTGCCAGCAGTGAACTAGCGGATTACACAGATACGCAGTATTTT.

This clone has just one count. The V gene is TRBV18, the J gene TRBJ1-1, with 9 bases matching TRBD1. V was pared by 2 bases and J by 5 bases, with 3 bases of the junction left unmatched. The length of the CDR3 is 14 residues. Germline loops: CDR1 KGHSH, CDR2 LQKENI. CDR3 in DNA: TGTGCCAGCTCACCAGGGACAGGGCGGACTGAAGCTTTCTTT. This gives the protein CASSPGTGRTEAFF. The full variable domain, completed using reference TRBV18 and TRBJ1-1, is NAGVMQNPRHLVRRRGQEARLRCSPMKGHSHVYWYRQLPEEGLKFMVYLQKENIIDESGMPKERFSAEFPKEGPSILRIQQVVRGDSAAYFCASSPGTGRTEAFFGQGTRLTVV.

The V and J genes are TRBV11-2 and TRBJ1-4; 9 bases agree with TRBD1. The CDR3 runs 16 residues. In germline, CDR1 is SGHAT, CDR2 FQNNGV. Losses at the gene ends were 5 bases for V and 3 bases for J; bases not matched to a gene: 7. This CDR3 is CASSPGTGLANEKLFF. The CDR3 bases are TGTGCCAGCAGCCCCGGGACAGGGTTGGCTAATGAAAAACTGTTTTTT.

The chain links TRBV24-1 to TRBJ2-3; weak D call: TRBD1 (6 bases). Germline CDR1 KGHDR, CDR2 SFDVKD. This CDR3 is 14 amino acids long. Trimming removed 4 bases from V and 8 bases from J, with 15 bases in between. CDR3 protein: CATSEPQGRGTQYF. The DNA for the CDR3 is TGTGCCACCAGTGAACCACAGGGAAGGGGTACGCAGTATTTT.

V is TRBV2 and J is TRBJ1-3; TRBD1 is a possible D gene (6 bases). CDR1 and CDR2 from the germline V gene are SNHLY and FYNNEI. V gave up 7 bases and J gave up 4 bases, with 8 bases separating them. The CDR3 contains 12 residues. CDR3: CASNRDGNTIYF. The CDR3 bases are TGTGCCAGCAACAGGGACGGAAACACCATATATTTT.

The gene calls are TRBV6-5 and TRBJ1-1; tentative D call: TRBD1 (6 bases). Germline assignment: CDR1 MNHEY and CDR2 SVGAGI. The V and J ends lost 7 bases and 6 bases respectively, with 15 bases between them. The length of the CDR3 is 13 residues. The DNA of the CDR3 is TGTGCCAGCATCAGGGGTAGGGTTCCTGAAGCTTTCTTT. It is translated as CASIRGRVPEAFF.

The chain joins TRBV6-5 to TRBJ2-2, with D perhaps matching TRBD2 (5 bases). Per the germline V gene, CDR1 is MNHEY and CDR2 is SVGAGI. This CDR3 comprises 12 residues. V lost 9 bases, J lost 7 bases, and 12 bases lay in between. CDR3 in amino acids: CASRRGGGELFF. CDR3 nucleotides: TGTGCCAGTCGACGGGGTGGCGGGGAGCTGTTTTTT.

This clone was observed a few times. CDR3 nucleotides: TGTGCCAGCAGCTTTGCGGGAGTGGCCGGGGAGCTGTTTTTT. This gives the protein CASSFAGVAGELFF. The chain links TRBV7-3 to TRBJ2-2; TRBD2 matches at 7 bases. This CDR3 spans 14 amino acids. V lost 3 bases to trimming and J lost 6 bases; unmatched junction nucleotides: 4. Germline V gene data show CDR1 as SGHTA and CDR2 as FQGTGA.

The V gene is TRBV25-1, the J gene TRBJ2-7; D not certain. CDR1 and CDR2 from the germline V gene are MGHDK and SYGVNS. The CDR3 covers 12 residues. Trimming removed 5 bases from V and 0 bases from J, with 5 bases in between. CDR3 sequence reads: CASSPHSYEQYF. The CDR3 region has the DNA TGTGCCAGCAGTCCCCACTCCTACGAGCAGTACTTC.

V and J are TRBV7-8 and TRBJ1-2; no reliable D call. CDR3 length equals 14 residues. Per germline, CDR1 SGHVS and CDR2 FQNEAQ. Trimming shortened V by 2 bases and J by 4 bases, and 11 bases separated the two germline ends. CDR3 amino acids: CASSLLAGAYGYTF. CDR3 DNA: TGTGCCAGCAGCTTACTGGCAGGCGCCTATGGCTACACCTTC.

The chain carries TRBV19 and TRBJ2-7; D gene uncertain. Trimming took 5 bases from V and 0 from J, leaving 8 bases between them. Germline CDR1 is LNHDA and CDR2 is SQIVND (reference sequence). The CDR3 is 13 residues long. DNA for the CDR3: TGTGCCAGTAGTTTCTCGGTCTCCTACGAGCAGTACTTC. As protein: CASSFSVSYEQYF.

The chain combines TRBV12-3 or TRBV12-4 with TRBJ2-7; a weak D match, TRBD1 (5 bases). Trimming pared 7 bases from V and 7 bases from J, leaving 11 bases between. This CDR3 comprises 11 residues. The CDR3 DNA reads as TGTGCCAGCACCGTAAAGGGGGAGCAGTACTTC. Its protein product is CASTVKGEQYF.

This chain joins TRBV4-1 and TRBJ2-1; 10 bases are shared with TRBD2. J was trimmed by 8 bases and V by 8 bases; bases with no gene match: 12. Germline V lookup: CDR1 MGHRA, CDR2 YSYEKL. There are 15 residues in the CDR3. CDR3 nucleotides: TGCGCCAGCGTTTCGCGAACTAGCGGGAAAGATGAGCAGTTCTTC. Protein: CASVSRTSGKDEQFF.

This clone was counted between two and nine times. The CDR3, as DNA: TGTGCCAGTGACCCCGGACAGGGAGGCAATTCACCCCTCCACTTT. Translating it yields CASDPGQGGNSPLHF. V is TRBV6-6 and J is TRBJ1-6; 8 bases align to TRBD1. The CDR3 extends over 15 amino acids. Germline values: CDR1 MNHNY, CDR2 SVGAGI (reference sequence). Trimming took 9 bases from V and 7 from J; bases not matched to a gene: 11.

The chain couples TRBV18 to TRBJ1-2; TRBD1 matches at 9 bases. Germline assignment: CDR1 KGHSH and CDR2 LQKENI. The CDR3 is made up of 15 amino acids. V lost 6 bases, J lost 4 bases, and 9 bases stayed unmatched. The CDR3 DNA reads as TGTGCCAGCTCCCCTACAGGGGGCGATGTCTATGGCTACACCTTC. It codes for CASSPTGGDVYGYTF.

CDR3 region: CASSLTGLHEQFF. The CDR3 coding sequence is TGTGCCAGTAGCCTCACAGGGCTACATGAGCAGTTCTTC. This chain connects TRBV19 to TRBJ2-1, with D perhaps matching TRBD1 (6 bases). CDR3 length equals 13 residues. In germline, CDR1 is LNHDA, CDR2 SQIVND (reference sequence). Trimming pared 6 bases from V and 8 bases from J, leaving 14 bases between.

The rearrangement joins TRBV5-8 to TRBJ1-2; D not certain. V lost 5 bases, J lost 1 base, and 12 bases lay in between. Germline-derived CDR1 and CDR2 are SGHTS and YDEGEE. CDR3 length: 14 amino acids. CDR3: CASSLGGLNYGYTF. CDR3 DNA: TGTGCCAGCAGTCTTGGTGGGCTTAACTATGGCTACACCTTC.

The rearrangement uses TRBV7-2 and TRBJ1-4, with 10 bases identical to TRBD1. Trimming cost V 3 bases and J 7 bases; bases outside gene matches: 8. CDR1 is SGHTA and CDR2 is FQGNSA in the germline V gene. CDR3 length equals 16 residues. The CDR3 here is CASSLGTGALGEKLFF. The CDR3 DNA reads as TGTGCCAGCAGCTTGGGGACAGGGGCTCTGGGTGAAAAACTGTTTTTT. Using reference TRBV7-2 and TRBJ1-4 for the parts outside the CDR3, the full variable domain is GAGVSQSPSNKVTEKGKDVELRCDPISGHTALYWYRQSLGQGLEFLIYFQGNSAPDKSGLPSDRFSAERTGGSVSTLTIQRTQQEDSAVYLCASSLGTGALGEKLFFGSGTQLSVL.

V usage is TRBV7-8 and J usage is TRBJ1-1; TRBD1 matches 8 bases. The CDR3 covers 13 residues. J gave up 7 bases and V 4 bases, and 5 bases lay outside the gene matches. CDR1 is SGHVS, CDR2 FQNEAQ, per germline. CDR3 sequence: CASSSGTGSEAFF. The CDR3 DNA reads as TGTGCCAGCAGCTCAGGGACAGGTAGTGAAGCTTTCTTT.

The chain combines TRBV5-1 with TRBJ1-2; D gene unclear. Trimming removed 7 bases from V and 5 bases from J, with 15 bases in between. The CDR3 covers 13 residues. Germline V gene lookup returns CDR1 SGHRS and CDR2 YFSETQ. CDR3 nucleotide sequence: TGCGCCAGCTCCAAGGAGGGCGGGTATGGCTACACCTTC. Protein sequence: CASSKEGGYGYTF. The full variable domain, its missing parts supplied by reference TRBV5-1 and TRBJ1-2, is KAGVTQTPRYLIKTRGQQVTLSCSPISGHRSVSWYQQTPGQGLQFLFEYFSETQRNKGNFPGRFSGRQFSNSRSEMNVSTLELGDSALYLCASSKEGGYGYTFGSGTRLTVV.

V gene TRBV4-1 combines with J gene TRBJ2-1, with TRBD1 as a possible D gene (6 bases). V gave up 0 bases and J gave up 7 bases, with 16 bases separating them. This CDR3 comprises 16 residues. Germline V CDR1 and CDR2: MGHRA, YSYEKL. CDR3 nucleotides: TGCGCCAGCAGCCAAGACCTAATGGGGGCTTTAAATGAGCAGTTCTTC. Its translation is CASSQDLMGALNEQFF.

The chain combines TRBV5-4 with TRBJ1-1; 10 nucleotides line up with TRBD1. Trimming cost V 0 bases and J 11 bases; bases outside gene matches: 10. The length of the CDR3 is 15 residues. Germline CDR1 SGHNT, CDR2 YYREEE (reference sequence). In nucleotides, the CDR3 is TGTGCCAGCAGCTTGGCCCTGGGACAGGGGTTGATTGCTTTCTTT. It translates to CASSLALGQGLIAFF.

This clone was found once. The chain is built from TRBV21-1 and TRBJ1-2. TRBV21-1 is a pseudogene. The CDR3 is made up of 15 amino acids. CDR3 protein: CASSPKKRGLSGYTF. CDR3 in DNA: TGTGCCAGCAGCCCGAAAAAGCGGGGCTTGAGCGGCTACACCTTC.

This chain connects TRBV11-3 to TRBJ2-1; D is perhaps TRBD2 (6 bases). The CDR3 runs to 15 residues. Germline loops: CDR1 SGHNT, CDR2 YENEEA. V gave up 5 bases and J gave up 7 bases, with 18 bases separating them. The CDR3 reads CASSPLALPGNEQFF. In DNA, the CDR3 is TGTGCCAGCAGCCCACTAGCTCTCCCCGGGAATGAGCAGTTCTTC.

This rearrangement joins TRBV10-3 to TRBJ2-7, with TRBD1 as a possible D gene (5 bases). Deletions cut 0 bases from V and 2 bases from J, with 8 bases between. The V gene's germline CDR1 is ENHRY and CDR2 SYGVKD. This CDR3 has 14 residues. The CDR3 DNA reads TGTGCCATCAGTGAGTCGCAGGGTCCCTACGAGCAGTACTTC. Translating it yields CAISESQGPYEQYF.

The chain employs TRBV18 and TRBJ1-5; 9 nucleotides align to TRBD1. The CDR3 is 18 amino acids. Germline V gives CDR1 KGHSH, CDR2 LQKENI. V lost 3 bases to trimming and J lost 4 bases; unmatched junction nucleotides: 13. The CDR3 bases are TGTGCCAGCTCACCCTTTACGATTACGACAGGGGGGAATCAGCCCCAGCATTTT. It is translated as CASSPFTITTGGNQPQHF.

V is TRBV12-5 and J is TRBJ1-2; 7 positions match TRBD1. The V gene's germline CDR1 is LGHNT and CDR2 FRNRAP. The CDR3 covers 14 residues. J lost 3 bases, V lost 3 bases, and 4 bases had no gene match. The CDR3 loop is CASGFTGADYGYTF. The CDR3 bases are TGTGCTAGTGGTTTTACAGGGGCTGACTATGGCTACACCTTC.

This chain links TRBV7-2 with TRBJ2-1; possibly TRBD2 for D (7 bases). This CDR3 contains 15 residues. V was pared by 3 bases and J by 9 bases, with 18 bases between. Germline V gene data show CDR1 as SGHTA and CDR2 as FQGNSA. CDR3 bases: TGTGCCAGCAGCTTCCGTGCAGGGGAGGGGAGTGAGCAGTTCTTC. This codes for CASSFRAGEGSEQFF.